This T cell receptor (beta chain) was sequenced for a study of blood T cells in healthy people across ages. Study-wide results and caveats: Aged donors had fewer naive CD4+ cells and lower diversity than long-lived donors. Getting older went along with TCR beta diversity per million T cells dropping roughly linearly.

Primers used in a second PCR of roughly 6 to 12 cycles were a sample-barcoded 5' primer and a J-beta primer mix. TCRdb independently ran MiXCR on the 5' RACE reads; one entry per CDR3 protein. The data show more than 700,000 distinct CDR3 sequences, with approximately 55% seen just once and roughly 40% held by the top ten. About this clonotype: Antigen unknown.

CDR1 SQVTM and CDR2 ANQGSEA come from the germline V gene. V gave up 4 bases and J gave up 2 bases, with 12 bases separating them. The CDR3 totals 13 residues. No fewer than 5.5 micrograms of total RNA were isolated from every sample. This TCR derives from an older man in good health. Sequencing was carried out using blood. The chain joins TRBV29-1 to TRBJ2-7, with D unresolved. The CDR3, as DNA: TGCAGCGTTGCGTCGGTGACGACCTACGAGCAGTACTTC. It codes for CSVASVTTYEQYF.